These 28 T cell receptor beta chains share one sample of origin, sequenced in a study of T cell responses to AZD1222 COVID-19 vaccine. Produced via immunoSEQ multiplex PCR; TCRdb's table is partial and in-frame only. The sample lists roughly 150,000 clones; roughly nine tenths were seen once. Sequenced here: peripheral blood, sampled on day 0 of AZD1222 vaccination. Receptors originate from an adult in good health.

This chain links TRBV6-5 with TRBJ2-5, with D unclear. V was shortened by 6 bases and J by 2 bases, with 16 bases between the two germline ends. This CDR3 is built from 15 residues. Per the germline V gene, CDR1 is MNHEY and CDR2 is SVGAGI. CDR3 amino acids: CASSKFMGIQETQYF. The CDR3 DNA sequence: TGTGCCAGCAGCAAGTTCATGGGGATACAAGAGACCCAGTACTTC.

The CDR3 is CASSPGSGLYEQYF. In DNA form, the CDR3 reads TGTGCCAGCAGCCCGGGGTCGGGACTCTACGAGCAGTACTTC. The chain uses TRBV13 and TRBJ2-7; maybe TRBD2 (6 bases). The CDR3 runs to 14 residues. Per the germline V gene, CDR1 is PRHDT and CDR2 is FYEKMQ (reference sequence). Trimming cost V 5 bases and J 3 bases, with 14 bases left between them.

The rearrangement joins TRBV5-4 to TRBJ2-1, with D perhaps matching TRBD2 (5 bases). Deletions cut 4 bases from V and 0 bases from J, with 8 bases between. The germline CDR1 and CDR2 sequences are SGHNT and YYREEE (reference sequence). The CDR3 length is 14 residues. CDR3 bases: TGTGCCAGCAGCCGTAGCGTCTCCTACAATGAGCAGTTCTTC. Its translation is CASSRSVSYNEQFF.

This clone was observed once. The V call is TRBV11-3, the J call TRBJ1-1; TRBD1 might be the D (5 bases). The V end was cut by 2 bases, the J end by 10 bases, with 20 bases between. Looked up from germline, CDR1 is SGHNT and CDR2 is YENEEA. This CDR3 comprises 15 residues. CDR3 in amino acids: CASSLTPTARTGAFF. The DNA for the CDR3 is TGTGCCAGCAGCTTAACACCGACAGCGAGAACGGGAGCTTTCTTT.

The table lists this clone with a count of one. This chain joins TRBV28 and TRBJ2-7, with D hard to call. Germline V gene sequence: CDR1 MDHEN, CDR2 SYDVKM. The CDR3 runs 18 residues. Between the trimmed V and J ends, which lost 4 bases and 0 bases, there was a span of 22 bases. In nucleotides, the CDR3 is TGTGCCAGCAGTTCTTCCCGCCTCGGGTGGAACCTCTCCTACGAGCAGTACTTC. Translated: CASSSSRLGWNLSYEQYF.

CDR3 sequence: CASSLDPGGNEQYF. The CDR3 region has the DNA TGCGCCAGCAGCTTGGATCCGGGCGGGAACGAGCAGTACTTC. The genes are TRBV5-1 and TRBJ2-7, with a tentative D call TRBD2 (6 bases). The V end lost 0 bases, the J end lost 5 bases, and 12 bases lay between the germline ends. From germline, CDR1 is SGHRS and CDR2 YFSETQ. This CDR3 spans 14 amino acids.

V gene TRBV12-3 or TRBV12-4 combines with J gene TRBJ2-7; D ambiguous. The length of the CDR3 is 13 residues. Trimming pared 9 bases from V and 6 bases from J, leaving 18 bases between. CDR3 protein: CASSKSGPGEQYF. The DNA for the CDR3 is TGTGCCAGTTCTAAGTCCGGTCCTGGCGAGCAGTACTTC.

The chain links TRBV7-2 to TRBJ1-6; D possibly corresponds to TRBD1 (6 bases). The V gene lost 3 bases and the J gene lost 0 bases, with 15 bases spanning the gap. The V gene's germline CDR1 is SGHTA and CDR2 FQGNSA. The length of the CDR3 is 18 residues. CDR3 protein: CASSLDSARSSYNSPLHF. DNA of the CDR3: TGTGCCAGCAGCTTGGACAGTGCGCGGAGCTCCTATAATTCACCCCTCCACTTT.

This rearrangement joins TRBV3-1 (or the pseudogene TRBV3-2) to TRBJ2-7, with 12 bases lining up with TRBD2. J was trimmed by 3 bases and V by 4 bases; bases with no gene match: 1. This CDR3 is 14 amino acids long. CDR1 is LGHDT and CDR2 is YNNKEL in the germline V gene (reference sequence). The CDR3 DNA reads TGTGCCAGCAGCCGGGGACTAGCGGGCTACGAGCAGTACTTC. Its translation is CASSRGLAGYEQYF.

The chain carries TRBV7-3 and TRBJ1-6; D might be TRBD1 (6 bases). Germline assignment: CDR1 SGHTA and CDR2 FQGTGA. This CDR3 is built from 14 residues. V lost 5 bases, J lost 6 bases, and 11 bases lay in between. CDR3 residues: CASSRGQSNSPLHF. CDR3 bases: TGTGCCAGCAGCCGAGGACAGTCTAATTCACCCCTCCACTTT.

The chain couples TRBV9 to TRBJ1-2; D not certain. V shed 4 bases and J shed 7 bases, with 11 bases lying between them. The CDR3 is made up of 12 amino acids. Germline V lookup: CDR1 SGDLS, CDR2 YYNGEE. DNA of the CDR3: TGTGCCAGCAGCTCCGACACCCGTGGCTACACCTTC. It yields the protein CASSSDTRGYTF. Full variable domain (missing parts from reference TRBV9 and TRBJ1-2): DSGVTQTPKHLITATGQRVTLRCSPRSGDLSVYWYQQSLDQGLQFLIQYYNGEERAKGNILERFSAQQFPDLHSELNLSSLELGDSALYFCASSSDTRGYTFGSGTRLTVV.

The rearrangement joins TRBV2 to TRBJ1-2; possibly TRBD1 for D (6 bases). The V end was cut by 4 bases, the J end by 8 bases, with 17 bases between. The CDR3 runs 14 residues. The germline V gene has CDR1 SNHLY and CDR2 FYNNEI. The DNA for the CDR3 is TGTGCCAGCAGTGTTGGCGCACAGGGATACGGCTACACCTTC. Protein product: CASSVGAQGYGYTF.

This clone was observed a handful of times. The rearrangement uses TRBV5-1 and TRBJ2-2, with D possibly TRBD2 on 6 matching bases. Trimming left V 2 bases short and J 5 bases short, with 13 bases between. Germline V gives CDR1 SGHRS, CDR2 YFSETQ. This CDR3 has 15 residues. The CDR3 nucleotides read TGCGCCAGCAGCTTCCGGGACTTGGGTACCGGGGAGCTGTTTTTT. Protein product: CASSFRDLGTGELFF.

The rearrangement joins TRBV7-6 to TRBJ2-7, with a weak D call TRBD2 (6 bases). Germline CDR1 reads SGHVS; CDR2 reads FNYEAQ. With 3 bases removed from V and 3 bases from J, the gap between germline ends came to 12 bases. CDR3 length: 14 residues. The CDR3 sequence is CASSLSGYFYEQYF. CDR3 bases: TGTGCCAGCAGCTTGAGCGGGTACTTCTACGAGCAGTACTTC. The full variable domain, in which reference TRBV7-6 and TRBJ2-7 provide the parts outside the CDR3, is GAGVSQSPRYKVTKRGQDVALRCDPISGHVSLYWYRQALGQGPEFLTYFNYEAQQDKSGLPNDRFSAERPEGSISTLTIQRTEQRDSAMYRCASSLSGYFYEQYFGPGTRLTVT.

This sequence joins TRBV4-3 and TRBJ1-2; 10 nucleotides align to TRBD1. This CDR3 spans 16 amino acids. From germline, CDR1 is LGHNA and CDR2 YSLEER. Trimming removed 4 bases from V and 1 base from J; junction bases left unmatched: 6. As DNA, the CDR3 is TGCGCCAGCAGCCCGGGAAGGGACAGGGGTAACTATGGCTACACCTTC. Translating it yields CASSPGRDRGNYGYTF.

The table lists this clone with a few counts. The J gene is TRBJ1-6, the V gene TRBV19; 7 nucleotides line up with TRBD1. Trimming took 3 bases from V and 11 from J; bases not matched to a gene: 7. The germline V gene has CDR1 LNHDA and CDR2 SQIVND (reference sequence). The CDR3 totals 14 residues. The CDR3 sequence is CASSMQGVGPPLHF. CDR3 in DNA: TGTGCCAGTAGTATGCAGGGGGTAGGCCCACCCCTCCACTTT.

This clone was picked up one time. This chain connects TRBV6-1 to TRBJ1-2, with D perhaps TRBD1 (5 bases). This CDR3 comprises 16 residues. Looked up from germline, CDR1 is MNHNS and CDR2 is SASEGT. V was trimmed by 0 bases and J by 1 base, leaving 12 bases between them. The CDR3 protein is CASSEAWTRFNYGYTF. As DNA, the CDR3 is TGTGCCAGCAGTGAAGCCTGGACACGTTTTAACTATGGCTACACCTTC.

The chain joins TRBV10-3 to TRBJ2-3, with TRBD2 matching over 12 bases. The CDR3 runs 17 residues. Per the germline V gene, CDR1 is ENHRY and CDR2 is SYGVKD. The junction had 3 bases not matched to a gene; V was cut back by 2 bases and J by 0 bases. CDR3 coding DNA: TGTGCCATCAGTGAGCCGGGACTAGCGGGTAGCACAGATACGCAGTATTTT. Translation: CAISEPGLAGSTDTQYF.

This sequence joins TRBV5-1 and TRBJ1-1, with a tentative D call TRBD1 (5 bases). V lost 0 bases to trimming and J lost 1 base, with 13 bases between them. Germline CDR1 reads SGHRS; CDR2 reads YFSETQ. The CDR3 is made up of 16 amino acids. CDR3 residues: CASSLAPGIRNTEAFF. CDR3 DNA: TGCGCCAGCAGCTTGGCCCCAGGGATCCGGAACACTGAAGCTTTCTTT.

This chain links TRBV6-1 with TRBJ1-5, with D unresolved. CDR3 length equals 16 residues. Trimming took off 2 bases at V and 0 bases at J, with 11 bases between the two ends. Germline CDR1 MNHNS, CDR2 SASEGT. CDR3 amino acids: CASSEFAGDSNQPQHF. The CDR3 bases are TGTGCCAGCAGTGAATTCGCCGGGGATAGCAATCAGCCCCAGCATTTT.

The chain uses TRBV5-5 and TRBJ1-2; 8 bases align to TRBD1. CDR3 length equals 15 residues. Germline lookup yields CDR1 SGHKS and CDR2 YYEKEE (reference sequence). The ends lost 0 bases at V and 5 bases at J; junction bases unmatched: 6. The CDR3 nucleotides read TGTGCCAGCAGCTTGGGACCGGGACAGGTATATGGCTACACCTTC. Amino acid sequence: CASSLGPGQVYGYTF.

This clone turned up a few times. CDR3 sequence reads: CASSLDSSEQYF. CDR3 DNA sequence: TGCGCCAGCAGCTTGGACAGCTCGGAGCAGTACTTC. The chain couples TRBV5-1 to TRBJ2-7; no reliable D call. V lost 0 bases and J lost 7, with 8 bases in between. The V gene's germline CDR1 is SGHRS and CDR2 YFSETQ. This CDR3 comprises 12 residues.

The rearrangement links TRBV18 to TRBJ1-6; possibly TRBD1 for D (5 bases). Trimming cost V 4 bases and J 7 bases, with 11 bases left between them. Germline loops: CDR1 KGHSH, CDR2 LQKENI. This CDR3 is 14 amino acids long. The CDR3 DNA follows: TGTGCCAGCTCACACGACAGAAAAAATTCACCCCTCCACTTT. It yields the protein CASSHDRKNSPLHF.

The chain joins TRBV14 to TRBJ1-3, with D unresolved. V gave up 0 bases and J gave up 0 bases, with 15 bases separating them. Germline V gene data show CDR1 as SGHDN and CDR2 as FVKESK. The CDR3 covers 18 residues. Here the CDR3 reads CASSQDRAGRSSGNTIYF. The CDR3 coding sequence is TGTGCCAGCAGCCAAGATCGTGCGGGAAGGAGCTCTGGAAACACCATATATTTT.

This chain connects TRBV4-2 to TRBJ2-1, with D unclear. Germline V gene sequence: CDR1 LGHNA, CDR2 YNFKEQ. The CDR3 runs 13 residues. V lost 4 bases and J lost 8, with 12 bases in between. The CDR3: CASSPFQAHEQFF. The CDR3 DNA sequence: TGTGCCAGCAGCCCATTCCAGGCCCATGAGCAGTTCTTC.

The chain recombines TRBV28 with TRBJ1-5, with a tentative D call TRBD1 (5 bases). Germline V gene data show CDR1 as MDHEN and CDR2 as SYDVKM. V lost 6 bases and J 4 bases, leaving 16 bases between the germline ends. The CDR3 covers 15 residues. The CDR3 DNA sequence: TGTGCCAGCAGAACAGGTTCGGGTGGAAATCAGCCCCAGCATTTT. Protein product: CASRTGSGGNQPQHF.

This chain uses TRBV12-3 or TRBV12-4 with TRBJ1-2, with D perhaps TRBD1 (5 bases). This CDR3 is 13 amino acids long. Trimming removed 6 bases from V and 6 bases from J, with 14 bases in between. CDR3 protein: CASRDKGTDGYTF. The CDR3 DNA reads as TGTGCCAGCAGGGATAAGGGGACGGATGGCTACACCTTC.

This chain connects TRBV14 to TRBJ2-5; the D gene could be TRBD1 or TRBD2 (5 bases each). Germline CDR1 and CDR2: SGHDN and FVKESK. The V end was cut by 1 base, the J end by 4 bases, with 13 bases between. The CDR3 contains 15 residues. The DNA for the CDR3 is TGTGCCAGCAGCCAAGCACGAGGGGCTACAGAGACCCAGTACTTC. This sequence encodes CASSQARGATETQYF. The full variable domain, in which reference TRBV14 and TRBJ2-5 provide the parts outside the CDR3, is EAGVTQFPSHSVIEKGQTVTLRCDPISGHDNLYWYRRVMGKEIKFLLHFVKESKQDESGMPNNRFLAERTGGTYSTLKVQPAELEDSGVYFCASSQARGATETQYFGPGTRLLVL.